These 8 T cell receptor beta chains were all obtained from the same sample, sequenced in a study of early T cells in non-severe SARS-CoV-2 infection. Using its own MiXCR run on the 5' RACE reads, TCRdb lists one record per CDR3 protein. Among 35,000 to 40,000 distinct CDR3 sequences, approximately 9.9% were seen once, and the ten largest hold roughly an eighth. The sample consisted of whole blood. These TCRs come from an adult who was a healthcare worker with PCR-confirmed SARS-CoV-2 infection or an uninfected control (not recorded which).

The rearrangement joins TRBV5-7 to TRBJ1-2; 7 positions agree with TRBD1. TRBV5-7 carries the ORF label, with uncertain function. Trimming cost V 4 bases and J 6 bases; bases outside gene matches: 6. The CDR3 has 13 amino acids. CDR3 sequence: CASSPGQENGYTF. Written as DNA, the CDR3 is TGTGCCAGCAGCCCCGGACAGGAAAATGGCTACACCTTC.

The sample holds a few counts of this clonotype. The J gene is TRBJ1-1, the V gene TRBV20-1; D might be TRBD1 (5 bases). V was cut by 6 bases and J by 3 bases, with 17 bases left in between. The CDR3 has 14 residues. Germline V gives CDR1 DFQATT, CDR2 SNEGSKA (reference sequence). CDR3 region: CSAPSGGGYTEAFF. The CDR3 region has the DNA TGCAGTGCCCCCTCGGGTGGGGGGTACACTGAAGCTTTCTTT.

This clonotype was observed at least ten times. This chain connects TRBV11-1 to TRBJ2-7; D possibly matches TRBD1 or TRBD2 (5 bases each). V lost 1 base and J lost 0, with 22 bases in between. Germline-derived CDR1 and CDR2 are SGHAT and FQDESV (reference sequence). The CDR3 totals 19 residues. This chain's CDR3 is CASSLGDRFGTGSSYEQYF. The CDR3 coding sequence is TGTGCCAGCAGCTTAGGAGACAGATTCGGGACGGGGAGCTCCTACGAGCAGTACTTC. The variable domain in full, with the rest retrieved from reference TRBV11-1 and TRBJ2-7, is EAEVAQSPRYKITEKSQAVAFWCDPISGHATLYWYRQILGQGPELLVQFQDESVVDDSQLPKDRFSAERLKGVDSTLKIQPAELGDSAMYLCASSLGDRFGTGSSYEQYFGPGTRLTVT.

This clonotype was seen a few times. The chain joins TRBV11-3 to TRBJ2-7; D uncertain. The CDR3 has 12 residues. Germline values: CDR1 SGHNT, CDR2 YENEEA. Trimming shortened V by 5 bases and J by 7 bases, and 12 bases separated the two germline ends. The CDR3 region has the DNA TGTGCCAGCAGCGATAGGGTAGGAGAGCAGTACTTC. This gives the protein CASSDRVGEQYF.

This clonotype turned up a few times. The V and J genes are TRBV15 and TRBJ2-7; 9 nucleotides align to TRBD1. The germline gives CDR1 LNHNV, CDR2 YYDKDF (reference sequence). The CDR3 is 16 residues long. V lost 1 base, J lost 6 bases, and 10 bases stayed unmatched. The CDR3 sequence is CATSRGDRDRVGEQYF. CDR3 DNA: TGTGCCACCAGCAGAGGGGACCGGGACAGGGTAGGCGAGCAGTACTTC.

The sample holds many counts of this clonotype. The V call is TRBV7-9, the J call TRBJ1-2; D unclear. V lost 1 base, J lost 0 bases, and 6 bases lay in between. The V gene's germline CDR1 is SEHNR and CDR2 FQNEAQ (reference sequence). The CDR3 is 14 amino acids. The CDR3 sequence: CASSLVIPNYGYTF. DNA of the CDR3: TGTGCCAGCAGCTTAGTCATACCTAACTATGGCTACACCTTC.

In its sample, this clonotype was seen a few times. The V call is TRBV13, the J call TRBJ2-5; the D is unclear. The ends were cut back, 0 bases at V and 3 bases at J, with 5 bases in the middle. The CDR3 covers 13 residues. From germline, CDR1 is PRHDT and CDR2 FYEKMQ (reference sequence). CDR3 region: CASSLGWEETQYF. The DNA of the CDR3 is TGTGCCAGCAGCTTAGGTTGGGAAGAGACCCAGTACTTC.

The table lists this clonotype with many counts. A junction boundary mismatches the germline segment, possibly from a read error. V gene TRBV4-3 combines with J gene TRBJ1-3; TRBD1 is a possible D gene (5 bases). CDR3 length equals 16 residues. Germline V gene sequence: CDR1 LGHNA, CDR2 YSLEER. The CDR3 reads CASSHRDGFSENTIYF. For the CDR3, the DNA is TGCGCCAGCAGCCACCGGGACGGATTCTCTGAAAACACCATATATTTT.